Each of the 27 T cell receptor beta chains below was sequenced from the same sample in a study of blood T cells in healthy people across ages. Next came a second PCR, run for roughly 6 to 11 cycles, which used a sample-barcoded 5' primer along with a J-beta primer mix. TCRdb reprocessed the 5' RACE reads with MiXCR, giving one entry per CDR3 protein. Of nearly 800,000 distinct CDR3 sequences listed, around three fifths are singletons. Sequenced material: blood. All receptors come from a man aged 40-49 years in good health.

The chain is built from TRBV3-1 and TRBJ1-2; 7 bases agree with TRBD1. The CDR3 loop spans 15 amino acids. The V segment lost 0 bases and the J segment 8 bases; nucleotides outside the gene matches: 9. CDR1 is LGHDT, CDR2 YNNKEL, per germline (reference sequence). The CDR3 coding sequence is TGTGCCAGCAGCCAAGATCCACGAACAGGGGAAGGCTACACCTTC. Amino acid sequence: CASSQDPRTGEGYTF.

The rearrangement joins TRBV25-1 to TRBJ1-4, with no clear D. This CDR3 is built from 14 residues. V lost 8 bases, J lost 6 bases, and 16 bases lay in between. Germline V gives CDR1 MGHDK, CDR2 SYGVNS. CDR3 protein: CASAFGGTYEKLFF. The CDR3 DNA sequence: TGTGCCAGCGCGTTCGGCGGCACCTATGAAAAACTGTTTTTT.

The rearrangement links TRBV27 to TRBJ2-4; D unresolved. Gene TRBJ2-5 matches the end of the DNA better, so the J call may be wrong. This CDR3 spans 16 amino acids. The germline gives CDR1 MNHEY, CDR2 SMNVEV (reference sequence). The CDR3 sequence: CASSLLGRAGQETQYF. CDR3 DNA: TGTGCCAGCAGTTTACTCGGGCGAGCAGGCCAAGAGACCCAGTACTTC.

The chain combines TRBV11-3 with TRBJ2-7, with 8 bases identical to TRBD2. CDR3 size: 16 residues. Germline CDR1 is SGHNT and CDR2 is YENEEA. Unmatched junction bases numbered 13, after V lost 3 bases and J lost 6 bases. The CDR3 region is CASSFSPGLAGGEQYF. The CDR3 nucleotides are TGTGCCAGCAGCTTTAGTCCCGGGCTAGCGGGTGGCGAGCAGTACTTC. Based on the CDR3 plus reference TRBV11-3 and TRBJ2-7, the full variable domain is EAGVVQSPRYKIIEKKQPVAFWCNPISGHNTLYWYLQNLGQGPELLIRYENEEAVDDSQLPKDRFSAERLKGVDSTLKIQPAELGDSAVYLCASSFSPGLAGGEQYFGPGTRLTVT.

This rearrangement joins TRBV12-3 or TRBV12-4 to TRBJ2-7; a weak D match, TRBD1 (6 bases). The CDR3 contains 15 residues. V lost 2 bases and J 3 bases, leaving 14 bases between the germline ends. CDR3 bases: TGTGCCAGCAGTTTACAGGGGTGCCCAAACTACGAGCAGTACTTC. It specifies CASSLQGCPNYEQYF.

This clonotype was detected only a few times. The chain recombines TRBV12-3 or TRBV12-4 with TRBJ1-6; tentatively, D is TRBD1 (5 bases). The V end was cut by 1 base, the J end by 3 bases, with 10 bases between. This CDR3 has 16 amino acids. CDR3 DNA sequence: TGTGCCAGCAGTTTAGGGCAGGGTGGCTATAATTCACCCCTCCACTTT. Its translation: CASSLGQGGYNSPLHF.

The sample holds a few counts of this clonotype. V is TRBV27 and J is TRBJ2-1; a possible D gene is TRBD2 (5 bases). CDR1 is MNHEY, CDR2 SMNVEV, per germline (reference sequence). V was pared by 0 bases and J by 5 bases, with 8 bases between. This CDR3 has 14 residues. The CDR3 bases are TGTGCCAGCAGTTTATCCGCGGGTGACAATGAGCAGTTCTTC. Its protein is CASSLSAGDNEQFF.

This clonotype was seen only a few times. The rearrangement joins TRBV10-3 to TRBJ1-5, with D maybe TRBD1 (6 bases). This CDR3 spans 18 amino acids. V was trimmed by 3 bases and J by 4 bases, leaving 22 bases between them. The V gene's germline CDR1 is ENHRY and CDR2 SYGVKD. CDR3 in DNA: TGTGCCATCAGTGACGGGGGGGCCTTGGGACACCCAAATCAGCCCCAGCATTTT. This encodes CAISDGGALGHPNQPQHF.

The chain links TRBV20-1 to TRBJ2-7, with D possibly being TRBD1 or TRBD2 (6 bases each). The CDR3 loop spans 14 amino acids. V was trimmed by 1 base and J by 5 bases, leaving 15 bases between them. CDR1 is DFQATT, CDR2 SNEGSKA, per germline (reference sequence). The CDR3: CSARVPVGGDEQYF. The CDR3 nucleotides read TGCAGTGCTAGAGTCCCCGTCGGGGGCGACGAGCAGTACTTC.

This rearrangement joins TRBV9 to TRBJ1-1, with no clear D. Germline V gene data show CDR1 as SGDLS and CDR2 as YYNGEE. Trimming left V 0 bases short and J 4 bases short, with 13 bases between. This CDR3 region has 15 residues. Written as DNA, the CDR3 is TGTGCCAGCAGCGTAGATGGAGGGCTCAGCACTGAAGCTTTCTTT. This gives the protein CASSVDGGLSTEAFF.

The V gene is TRBV20-1, the J gene TRBJ1-6; tentatively, D is TRBD1 (5 bases). The CDR3 loop spans 20 amino acids. Per germline, CDR1 DFQATT and CDR2 SNEGSKA (reference sequence). Trimming removed 0 bases from V and 6 bases from J, with 27 bases in between. CDR3 in DNA: TGCAGTGCTAGAGACGGGAGACAGACGACCCGTATTAACTCTAATTCACCCCTCCACTTT. Translated, it gives CSARDGRQTTRINSNSPLHF.

This clonotype was recorded at least ten times. The chain has TRBV7-3 and TRBJ2-3; the match to TRBD1 covers 7 bases. This CDR3 has 17 amino acids. The trim removed 1 base at V and 3 bases at J, leaving 10 bases unmatched. Germline CDR1 is SGHTA and CDR2 is FQGTGA. Here the CDR3 DNA reads TGTGCCAGCAGCTTAAACGCCGCCAGGGGGACGACAGATACGCAGTATTTT. Its protein is CASSLNAARGTTDTQYF.

V is TRBV6-1 and J is TRBJ2-1, with 16 bases aligning to TRBD2. The CDR3 contains 20 residues. V shed 3 bases, J shed 2 bases, and the junction held 10 bases outside the gene matches. From germline, CDR1 is MNHNS and CDR2 SASEGT. The CDR3 DNA reads TGTGCCAGCAGTGAGGAACCGGGACTAGCGGGGGGGGTCCCCTACAATGAGCAGTTCTTC. Translation gives CASSEEPGLAGGVPYNEQFF.

This chain links TRBV29-1 with TRBJ2-7, with 7 bases that match TRBD2. The CDR3 has 16 amino acids. In germline, CDR1 is SQVTM, CDR2 ANQGSEA. J lost 4 bases, V lost 1 base, and 13 bases had no gene match. The CDR3: CSVEAAVQRDSYEQYF. The CDR3, as DNA: TGCAGCGTTGAAGCGGCCGTACAGCGGGACTCTTACGAGCAGTACTTC.

The chain is built from TRBV7-3 and TRBJ2-3; D is undetermined. The CDR3 runs 15 residues. Trimming stripped 0 bases from V and 1 base from J, with 8 bases between. Germline V gives CDR1 SGHTA, CDR2 FQGTGA. CDR3 residues: CASSLTSYGTDTQYF. The CDR3 DNA reads as TGTGCCAGCAGCTTAACGAGTTATGGCACAGATACGCAGTATTTT. Full variable domain (outside the CDR3, taken from reference TRBV7-3 and TRBJ2-3): GAGVSQTPSNKVTEKGKYVELRCDPISGHTALYWYRQSLGQGPEFLIYFQGTGAADDSGLPNDRFFAVRPEGSVSTLKIQRTERGDSAVYLCASSLTSYGTDTQYFGPGTRLTVL.

This clonotype was detected only a few times. This chain connects TRBV7-3 to TRBJ1-2, with 7 bases identical to TRBD1. V shed 2 bases, J shed 3 bases, and the junction held 9 bases outside the gene matches. Germline lookup yields CDR1 SGHTA and CDR2 FQGTGA. CDR3 size: 16 residues. CDR3 residues: CASSLGADRDYYGYTF. The CDR3 DNA reads TGTGCCAGCAGCTTAGGGGCCGACAGGGACTACTATGGCTACACCTTC.

The rearrangement joins TRBV20-1 to TRBJ2-1; TRBD2 agrees at 7 bases. The CDR3 is made up of 14 amino acids. Germline V CDR1 and CDR2: DFQATT, SNEGSKA (reference sequence). V dropped 0 bases and J dropped 3; count of bases not matched to a gene: 2. The CDR3 DNA follows: TGCAGTGCTAGAGACCGGACTAGCTACAATGAGCAGTTCTTC. It is translated as CSARDRTSYNEQFF.

This clonotype was found a few times. The chain links TRBV6-6 to TRBJ1-2; a weak D match, TRBD1 (6 bases). The V gene's germline CDR1 is MNHNY and CDR2 SVGAGI (reference sequence). This CDR3 spans 15 amino acids. The V end was cut by 5 bases, the J end by 0 bases, with 13 bases between. CDR3: CASSQPGQPNYGYTF. The CDR3 nucleotides read TGTGCCAGCAGTCAGCCGGGACAACCTAACTATGGCTACACCTTC.

This clonotype was counted a few times. The rearrangement joins TRBV7-2 to TRBJ2-6; 8 bases are a match to TRBD1. Looked up from germline, CDR1 is SGHTA and CDR2 is FQGNSA. The CDR3 is 18 residues long. V was clipped by 4 bases and J by 4 bases; unmatched bases: 12. CDR3 nucleotide sequence: TGTGCCAGCAGCTCGGACAGGGCTCCCCTAGCAGGGGCCAACGTCCTGACTTTC. Protein sequence: CASSSDRAPLAGANVLTF.

This clonotype was observed a handful of times. This chain joins TRBV6-2 or TRBV6-3 and TRBJ1-2; D is unclear. Germline CDR1 is MNHEY and CDR2 is SVGEGT. V was cut by 4 bases and J by 5 bases, with 8 bases left in between. This CDR3 contains 12 residues. CDR3: CASSSEAYGYTF. CDR3 nucleotides: TGTGCCAGCAGTTCCGAAGCTTATGGCTACACCTTC.

This clonotype occurred once. This chain uses TRBV5-1 with TRBJ2-5; 10 bases line up with TRBD2. This CDR3 region has 14 residues. J lost 11 bases, V lost 5 bases, and 12 bases had no gene match. The germline V gene encodes CDR1 SGHRS and CDR2 YFSETQ. Here the CDR3 reads CASSPAGGNNEQYF. Written as DNA, the CDR3 is TGCGCCAGCAGTCCAGCGGGGGGGAACAATGAGCAGTACTTC.

This chain joins TRBV2 and TRBJ2-2; D is uncertain. This CDR3 has 13 amino acids. The ends were cut back, 5 bases at V and 6 bases at J, with 10 bases in the middle. From germline, CDR1 is SNHLY and CDR2 FYNNEI. CDR3 sequence reads: CASSPLESGELFF. Here the CDR3 DNA reads TGTGCCAGCAGTCCCCTGGAATCCGGGGAGCTGTTTTTT. The variable domain in full, with the rest retrieved from reference TRBV2 and TRBJ2-2, is EPEVTQTPSHQVTQMGQEVILRCVPISNHLYFYWYRQILGQKVEFLVSFYNNEISEKSEIFDDQFSVERPDGSNFTLKIRSTKLEDSAMYFCASSPLESGELFFGEGSRLTVL.

This clonotype was detected a few times. The chain joins TRBV2 to TRBJ2-1; the D is unclear. The CDR3 loop spans 13 amino acids. Trimming cost V 1 base and J 5 bases, with 6 bases left between them. Germline CDR1 is SNHLY and CDR2 is FYNNEI. The CDR3 DNA follows: TGTGCCAGCAGTGAAGGCAGAAACAATGAGCAGTTCTTC. It is translated as CASSEGRNNEQFF.

V is TRBV29-1 and J is TRBJ1-2; possibly TRBD1 for D (5 bases). V was trimmed by 6 bases and J by 0 bases, leaving 11 bases between them. Per germline, CDR1 SQVTM and CDR2 ANQGSEA. The CDR3 loop spans 13 amino acids. CDR3 loop: CSVDRSTNYGYTF. The CDR3 DNA reads as TGCAGCGTCGACAGAAGTACTAACTATGGCTACACCTTC.

The sample holds a few counts of this clonotype. The V gene is TRBV13, the J gene TRBJ2-7, with a tentative D call TRBD2 (5 bases). V dropped 5 bases and J dropped 3 bases, with 17 bases sitting between them. CDR1 and CDR2 from the germline V gene are PRHDT and FYEKMQ (reference sequence). The CDR3 loop spans 15 amino acids. The CDR3 sequence is CASSLFSGRIYEQYF. The CDR3 bases are TGTGCCAGCAGCCTGTTCAGCGGACGCATCTACGAGCAGTACTTC.

The chain has TRBV20-1 and TRBJ2-7; 8 bases agree with TRBD1. V was pared by 3 bases and J by 5 bases, with 3 bases of the junction left unmatched. The V gene's germline CDR1 is DFQATT and CDR2 SNEGSKA (reference sequence). This CDR3 has 12 residues. This chain's CDR3 is CSARDRVHEQYF. CDR3 nucleotides: TGCAGTGCTAGGGACAGGGTCCACGAGCAGTACTTC.

The gene calls are TRBV7-2 and TRBJ2-2, with TRBD2 identical over 14 bases. CDR3 length equals 17 residues. J lost 7 bases, V lost 4 bases, and 8 bases had no gene match. In germline, CDR1 is SGHTA, CDR2 FQGNSA. CDR3 residues: CASSSPGLAGDGGELFF. CDR3 DNA sequence: TGTGCCAGCAGCTCACCGGGACTAGCGGGAGACGGCGGGGAGCTGTTTTTT.